This T cell receptor beta chain appears in the sequencing data of a study of shared clonotypes between healthy human individuals. Study results and limitations: Rarefaction indicated that sorted-subset sequencing remained incomplete although depth was large. The donor pool, a small one, limited the genetic and exposure-history diversity represented.

TCRdb keeps only in-frame clones here, not all; method: immunoSEQ multiplex PCR. The table includes almost 750,000 clones, 55% to 75% detected once. Of note for this clone: Its antigen is unknown.

After removal of 4 bases from V and 5 bases from J, the junction contained 10 bases not matched to a gene. The CDR3 covers 15 residues. The sample was memory CD4+ T cells sorted from blood. Subset in this sample: CD45RA-negative fraction. The source of this sequence is a woman in her 30s in good health. The chain couples TRBV5-3 to TRBJ2-5, with TRBD1 matching 8 bases. Being an ORF, TRBV5-3 has a function that is uncertain. This chain's CDR3 is CARSTGQGWAETQYF. The CDR3 nucleotides are TGTGCCAGAAGCACCGGACAGGGATGGGCGGAGACCCAGTACTTC.